These T cell receptor beta chains were read from a single sample in a study of high-grade serous ovarian cancer treatment subgroups. Assay: immunoSEQ multiplex PCR; the TCRdb copy retains only in-frame clones and omits some. Altogether 8,800 or so clones are present, roughly 78% being singletons, with the ten largest covering about 9.4%. Sequenced material: tumor tissue. The receptors shown here come from a human donor with high-grade serous ovarian cancer. The CDR3 runs from the conserved cysteine through the conserved F or W. D genes are given only for firm matches. Rows give clone size only sometimes, using once, few, many, or a class for an expanded clone.

TRBJ1-6	.	.	TRBV5-1	TGCGCCAGCAGCCTCGAAACCGGATCGGGCGCGACAACACCCCTCCATTTT	CASSLETGSGATTPLHF
TRBJ2-7	.	TRBD2	TRBV4-1	TGCGCCAGCAGCTTCGGACTAGCGGGAGTCTACGAGCAGTACTTC	CASSFGLAGVYEQYF
TRBJ1-4	.	.	TRBV6-5	TGTGCCAGCAGTACCCAGGGTATGACTAATGAAAAACTGTTTTTT	CASSTQGMTNEKLFF
TRBJ2-1	.	TRBD2	TRBV7-2	TGTGCCAGCAGCTTAGTTGCGGGAGAGAATGAGCAGTTCTTC	CASSLVAGENEQFF
TRBJ2-3	once	.	TRBV29-1	TGCAGCGGCGGGATTGGGGGAAGCACAGATACGCAGTATTTT	CSGGIGGSTDTQYF
TRBJ1-1	.	TRBD1	TRBV6-5	TGTGCCAGCAGACCGCGGGGACAGAAAAACACTGAAGCTTTCTTT	CASRPRGQKNTEAFF
TRBJ2-7	.	.	TRBV28	TGTGCCAGCAGCAAGAGCGGAGTCTCCCAGTACTTC	CASSKSGVSQYF
TRBJ2-1	.	TRBD1	TRBV2	TGTGCCAGCAGTCTGGACAGGGGGTTGAGTAAGGCCGAGCAGTTCTTC	CASSLDRGLSKAEQFF
TRBJ2-1	few	.	TRBV10-1	TGCGCCAGCAGTGAACAGAGCTCCTACAATGAGCAGTTCTTC	CASSEQSSYNEQFF
TRBJ2-7	few	.	TRBV20-1	TGCAGTGCTAAGGGAGTGGACGAGCAGTACTTC	CSAKGVDEQYF
TRBJ2-7	.	.	TRBV5-5	TGTGCCAGCAGCTTGGCCGGGGACCACGAGCAGTACTTC	CASSLAGDHEQYF
TRBJ2-7	.	.	TRBV28	TGTGCCAGCAGTACCGTGGGGGGGCCGTCCTACGAGCAGTACTTC	CASSTVGGPSYEQYF
TRBJ2-7	.	TRBD2	TRBV27	TGTGCCAGCAGTTTAACAGGACTAGCCTCCTACGAGCAGTACTTC	CASSLTGLASYEQYF
TRBJ2-7	.	.	TRBV28	TGTGCCAGCAGTTCGTTCGACTACGAGCAGTACTTC	CASSSFDYEQYF
TRBJ1-6	medium-sized	TRBD1	TRBV2	TGTGCCAGCAGTTCCCGGGACAGGCTAAATTCACCCCTCCACTTT	CASSSRDRLNSPLHF
TRBJ1-6	.	.	TRBV4-1	TGCGCCAGCAGCCAACGACGGAGTAATTCACCCCTCCACTTT	CASSQRRSNSPLHF
TRBJ1-6	once	.	TRBV5-4	TGTGCCAGCAGCTTGGTAAAAGGGCTGTCGAGTTCACCCCTCCACTTT	CASSLVKGLSSSPLHF
TRBJ1-2	once	TRBD1	TRBV25-1	TGTGCCAGCAGTGTCCCCGGGACAGGGAGCCAGTATGGCTACACCTTC	CASSVPGTGSQYGYTF
TRBJ2-7	medium-sized	.	TRBV11-3	TGTGCCAGCAGCGGTGAGAACTACGAGCAGTACTTC	CASSGENYEQYF
TRBJ2-7	.	TRBD1	TRBV28	TGTGCCAGCAGTTTGGCACCGGGACAGGGGGCCTACGAGCAGTACTTC	CASSLAPGQGAYEQYF
TRBJ2-3	few	TRBD2	TRBV6-6	TGTGCCAGCAGTTCCTTTGCGGGAGGTCCAGATACGCAGTATTTT	CASSSFAGGPDTQYF
TRBJ2-5	.	.	TRBV11-3	TGTGCCAGCAGCTTAGGCCTCGAAGAGACCCAGTACTTC	CASSLGLEETQYF
TRBJ2-5	.	.	TRBV4-3	TGCGCCAGCAGCCCCCAACGCAACGCCCAAGAGACCCAGTACTTC	CASSPQRNAQETQYF
TRBJ1-5	medium-sized	.	TRBV4-3	TGCGCCAGCAGCCAAGATACGTGGAGCAATCAGCCCCAGCATTTT	CASSQDTWSNQPQHF
TRBJ1-2	.	TRBD1	TRBV10-3	TGTGCCATCAGTGAGGCCGGAGACAGGGGTAACTATGGCTACACCTTC	CAISEAGDRGNYGYTF
TRBJ2-1	.	.	TRBV7-2	TGTGCCAGCAGCTTAAACGAGGCAGGCTACAATGAGCAGTTCTTC	CASSLNEAGYNEQFF
TRBJ2-3	.	TRBD1	TRBV7-7	TGTGCTAGCAGTGAGGGGACAGGGCTAAGCACAGATACGCAGTATTTT	CASSEGTGLSTDTQYF
TRBJ2-5	.	.	TRBV2	TGTGCCAGCAGACCCCAGGGTGGGGAGACCCAGTACTTC	CASRPQGGETQYF
TRBJ2-2	.	.	TRBV19	TGTGCCAGTCACTCGTTTACCAACACCGGGGAGCTGTTTTTT	CASHSFTNTGELFF
TRBJ1-4	.	.	TRBV5-5	TGTGCCAGCAGCACAAACAGGGATGAAAAACTGTTTTTT	CASSTNRDEKLFF
TRBJ2-5	.	.	TRBV29-1	TGCAGCTGGGGGAGGCCCCAAGAGACCCAGTACTTC	CSWGRPQETQYF
TRBJ1-5	few	.	TRBV15	TGTGCCACCAGCAGAGATCGAGGTTCCTCGTTCAATCAGCCCCAGCATTTT	CATSRDRGSSFNQPQHF
TRBJ1-1	.	TRBD1	TRBV27	TGTGCCAGTGAGGGACAGGGACGACCTAACACTGAAGCTTTCTTT	CASEGQGRPNTEAFF
TRBJ2-7	few	TRBD1	TRBV6-5	TGTGCCAGCAGAGACACGGGACAGCGATCCTACGAGCAGTACTTC	CASRDTGQRSYEQYF
TRBJ1-2	few	.	TRBV6-1	TGTGCCGGGACGGGGACCCTCTATGGCTACACCTTC	CAGTGTLYGYTF
TRBJ2-7	few	TRBD1	TRBV14	TGTGCCAGCAGCCAAGTCCGGGACAGAGCCTACGAGCAGTACTTC	CASSQVRDRAYEQYF
TRBJ2-3	.	TRBD1	TRBV5-1	TGCGCCAGCAGCAACAGGGGCGCGACAGATACGCAGTATTTT	CASSNRGATDTQYF
TRBJ2-4	.	.	TRBV14	TGTGCCAGCAGCCAAGATGGGTCGGGTATTCAGTACTTC	CASSQDGSGIQYF
TRBJ2-7	.	TRBD1	TRBV27	TGTGCCAGCAGCTCTGGGACAGGACCCCACGAGCAGTACTTC	CASSSGTGPHEQYF
TRBJ2-1	.	.	TRBV19	TGTGCCAGTAGTATTACGGGCCGGTTGGGGAATGAGCAGTTCTTC	CASSITGRLGNEQFF
TRBJ2-1	.	TRBD1	TRBV7-7	TGTGCTAGCAGCTTAGGGCCAGGGGGAAATGAGCAGTTCTTC	CASSLGPGGNEQFF
TRBJ1-2	few	TRBD1	TRBV5-4	TGTGCCAGCAGCTTGGGGACAGGGTCGTACTATGGCTACACCTTC	CASSLGTGSYYGYTF
TRBJ2-2	.	.	TRBV7-8	TGTGCCAGCAGCTTCCACCTGACTAGTCGCACCGGGGAGCTGTTTTTT	CASSFHLTSRTGELFF
TRBJ2-1	.	.	TRBV5-1	TGCGCCAGCAGCTTGGATTCGGTATTTGGGGGGCTCGGCTCCTACAATGAGCAGTTCTTC	CASSLDSVFGGLGSYNEQFF
TRBJ2-3	.	TRBD1	TRBV6-5	TGTGCCAGCAGGGGGACAGGTACGCATACGCAGTATTTT	CASRGTGTHTQYF